This T cell receptor beta chain was sequenced during a study of cytomegalovirus exposure and HLA in healthy donors. Germline V CDR1 and CDR2: SGHDT, YYEEEE. Trimming shortened V by 1 base and J by 7 bases, and 11 bases separated the two germline ends. This CDR3 contains 13 residues. Sequencing used immunoSEQ multiplex PCR; TCRdb keeps in-frame clones, though not all of them. The table lists about 140,000 clones, 86% of them singletons. Overall study results and limits: In vitro, three CMV-associated chains proved specific for CMV antigens.

As for this clone: Its antigen is still unknown.

Input material: PBMCs. The source is a young man in good health and CMV-seronegative. The V gene is TRBV5-6, the J gene TRBJ1-1; unclear D gene. The CDR3 loop is CASSLFARDEAFF. CDR3 coding DNA: TGTGCCAGCAGCTTGTTCGCGAGGGATGAAGCTTTCTTT.